These T cell receptor beta chains were read from a single sample in a study of T cell repertoires in cytomegalovirus infection. Using its own MiXCR run on the reads, TCRdb lists one record per CDR3 protein. The sample consists of more than 400,000 distinct CDR3 sequences, roughly 29% of them appearing once. Sequencing input: PBMCs. The source is a human donor in good health (CMV status not recorded). Some clones in this sample may be carry-over from other donors' samples. Each CDR3 is given with its conserved first and last residue. D genes are given only for firm matches. Rows give clone size only sometimes, using once, few, many, or a class for an expanded clone.

V gene	J gene	clone size	D gene	CDR3 DNA	CDR3 protein
TRBV24-1	TRBJ2-5	-	-	TGTGCCACCAGTGAGGCCGGGACTCAAGAGACCCAGTACTTC	CATSEAGTQETQYF
TRBV7-9	TRBJ2-1	few	TRBD1	TGTGCCAGCAGCCCGACAGGGGGTCTTTTATACAATGAGCAGTTCTTC	CASSPTGGLLYNEQFF
TRBV20-1	TRBJ2-5	-	TRBD2	TGCAGTGCTAGTCTACTAGCGGGGGGAGAGACCCAGTACTTC	CSASLLAGGETQYF
TRBV24-1	TRBJ2-5	many	-	TGTGCCACCAGTGATCCGTCCTTGGGCACGGACCAAGAGACCCAGTACTTC	CATSDPSLGTDQETQYF
TRBV7-2	TRBJ2-3	many	-	TGTGCCAGCAGCCGTCAGGGTGGCCACCGCACAGATACGCAGTATTTT	CASSRQGGHRTDTQYF
TRBV6-2/TRBV6-3	TRBJ2-1	few	TRBD2	TGTGCCAGCAGTTATCTAGCGGGGTACAATGAGCAGTTCTTC	CASSYLAGYNEQFF
TRBV6-2/TRBV6-3	TRBJ2-1	-	-	TGTGCCAGCAGTTACGAGAGGGAATACAATGAGCAGTTCTTC	CASSYEREYNEQFF
TRBV7-2	TRBJ1-2	many	TRBD1	TGTGCCAGCAGCCTACGACAGGGGGCGAGATCCGGCTACACCTTC	CASSLRQGARSGYTF
TRBV4-1	TRBJ1-1	few	-	TGCGCCAGCAGCCACCAGCTTTACACACGGGAGGACACTGAAGCTTTCTTT	CASSHQLYTREDTEAFF
TRBV28	TRBJ2-7	-	-	TGTGCCAGCAGTTTACGAGCCAGCGAGCAGTACTTC	CASSLRASEQYF
TRBV7-8	TRBJ1-6	few	-	TGTGCCAGCAGGGTTTCAGTCTCTAATTCACCCCTCCACTTT	CASRVSVSNSPLHF
TRBV11-3	TRBJ2-4	once	TRBD1	TGTGCCAGCAGCTCAGGACAGGGACAAAACATTCAGTACTTC	CASSSGQGQNIQYF
TRBV4-3	TRBJ2-5	-	TRBD1	TGCGCCAGCAGCCAAGATCGGACAGGGGGCGGAGAGACCCAGTACTTC	CASSQDRTGGGETQYF
TRBV5-5	TRBJ2-3	-	TRBD1	TGTGCCAGCAGCTTCCAGGGGGATGACACAGATACGCAGTATTTT	CASSFQGDDTDTQYF
TRBV28	TRBJ2-4	few	-	TGTGCCAGCAGCCACTATCGCCGGACCAAAAACATTCAGTACTTC	CASSHYRRTKNIQYF
TRBV2	TRBJ2-1	-	TRBD2	TGTGCCAGCAGTGCGGGACTAGCGGGTGTACATGAGCAGTTCTTC	CASSAGLAGVHEQFF
TRBV7-8	TRBJ2-1	many	-	TGTGCCAGCAGCTTAGATGGGACCCAGGTCCCGAGGGATTCCTACAATGAGCAGTTCTTC	CASSLDGTQVPRDSYNEQFF
TRBV9	TRBJ1-2	-	-	TGTGCCAGCAACGACGGAGGATTCTATGGCTACACCTTC	CASNDGGFYGYTF
TRBV10-2	TRBJ1-3	few	-	TGCGCCAGCAGTGAGTCGCGAAGAAACACCATATATTTT	CASSESRRNTIYF
TRBV7-7	TRBJ1-4	many	-	TGTGCTAGCAGCCGCGCCAGGAATGAAAAACTGTTTTTT	CASSRARNEKLFF
TRBV9	TRBJ2-1	-	TRBD1	TGTGCCAGCAGCGTCTCAGGGGGAGTGTACGATGAGCAGTTCTTC	CASSVSGGVYDEQFF
TRBV15	TRBJ2-7	-	-	TGTGCCACCAGCAGAGATTGGAAAAACTACGAGCAGTACTTC	CATSRDWKNYEQYF
TRBV7-2	TRBJ1-1	many	-	TGTGCCAGCAGCGAACAGGGTTCTTTTGAAGCTTTCTTT	CASSEQGSFEAFF
TRBV24-1	TRBJ2-1	-	-	TGTGCCACCAGTGACGGACTTAGTCTAAACAATGAGCAGTTCTTC	CATSDGLSLNNEQFF
TRBV7-8	TRBJ1-2	many	-	TGTGCCAGCAGCCCTTACCAAGGTGGTCAGGGCTATGGCTACACCTTC	CASSPYQGGQGYGYTF
TRBV6-2/TRBV6-3	TRBJ2-1	few	TRBD2	TGTGCCAGCAGTTACTCGCGCGGAGCGGGAGTCAATGAGCAGTTCTTC	CASSYSRGAGVNEQFF
TRBV20-1	TRBJ2-4	few	TRBD1	TGCAGCGCGATGGGGTACAGGGGGTTTGAGAACATTCAGTACTTC	CSAMGYRGFENIQYF
TRBV12-3/TRBV12-4	TRBJ1-5	-	-	TGTGCCAGCAGTTTAGCGCGAAGGGGTCATCAGCCCCAGCATTTT	CASSLARRGHQPQHF
TRBV28	TRBJ1-1	-	TRBD1	TGTACCAGCAGAACAGGGGGCACTGAAGCTTTCTTT	CTSRTGGTEAFF
TRBV20-1	TRBJ1-5	-	-	TGCAGTGCTAGAGATCTTTTAGATAGCAATCAGCCCCAGCATTTT	CSARDLLDSNQPQHF
TRBV12-3/TRBV12-4	TRBJ1-4	-	TRBD1	TGTGCCAGCAGTTCGGGACAGGTGGTTGAAAAACTGTTTTTT	CASSSGQVVEKLFF
TRBV7-2	TRBJ2-3	many	TRBD1	TGTGCCAGCAGCCCAGGACAGGGAGTTATATATTTT	CASSPGQGVIYF
TRBV7-2	TRBJ1-2	many	TRBD1	TGTGCCAGCAGCCCCCTAGGCGGGACAGAGACGTATGGCTACACCTTC	CASSPLGGTETYGYTF
TRBV4-3	TRBJ1-4	few	-	TGCGCCAGCAGCCAACCTAGTGGGACGGATAATGAAAAACTGTTTTTT	CASSQPSGTDNEKLFF
TRBV7-8	TRBJ1-1	many	-	TGTGCCAGCAGCTTAGCTAGGGTGAACACTGAAGCTTTCTTT	CASSLARVNTEAFF
TRBV7-2	TRBJ1-1	many	-	TGTGCCAGCAGCTTAGCGCGGGTTGGCACTGAAGCTTTCTTT	CASSLARVGTEAFF
TRBV18	TRBJ2-5	few	-	TGTGCCAGCTCACCACCCGACACGGGGGAGACCCAGTACTTC	CASSPPDTGETQYF
TRBV29-1	TRBJ1-1	-	TRBD1	TGCAGCGCAGACAGGGGTCGGGGCACTGAAGCTTTCTTT	CSADRGRGTEAFF
TRBV19	TRBJ1-5	-	TRBD1	TGTGCCAGTAGGACAGGGACTAGCAATCAGCCCCAGCATTTT	CASRTGTSNQPQHF
TRBV12-3/TRBV12-4	TRBJ1-1	few	-	TGTGCCAGCAGTTTTTTCGTTGGGGGCGGCGGCACTGAAGCTTTCTTT	CASSFFVGGGGTEAFF
TRBV27	TRBJ2-6	-	-	TGTGCCAGCAGTTTATCCGATGCTGGGGCCAACGTCCTGACTTTC	CASSLSDAGANVLTF